This T cell receptor beta chain was found in a study of vaccination effects on CD4 cells after COVID-19. Study summary: Post-vaccine draws lagged the second dose by a median of 72 days.

It was after approximately 11 days of culture that CD4+ T cells were isolated. PCR-confirmed SARS-CoV-2 infection occurred in the person between March and December 2020. The vaccine given was either BNT162b2 or mRNA-1273, in two doses. Here immunoSEQ multiplex PCR was the method, and the copy in TCRdb shows in-frame clones only, minus some. Altogether nearly 50,000 clones are present, about four fifths being singletons, with the ten largest covering 5% to 6.5%. The CDR3 has 14 residues. Per the germline V gene, CDR1 is ENHRY and CDR2 is SYGVKD. V gave up 2 bases and J gave up 3 bases, with 10 bases separating them. This clone appeared a few times. What it binds is not known.

This clonotype was sampled from a human donor who had a prior SARS-CoV-2 infection. The rearrangement links TRBV10-3 to TRBJ1-1, with a tentative D call TRBD1 (5 bases). Sequenced here: CD4+ T cells from PBMCs cultured without peptide, sampled after COVID-19 vaccination. The CDR3 sequence is CAISETGRDTEAFF. In DNA form, the CDR3 reads TGTGCCATCAGTGAGACAGGCAGGGACACTGAAGCTTTCTTT.